The 18 T cell receptor beta chains below all came from one sample that was sequenced in a study of T cell responses to AZD1222 COVID-19 vaccine. The repertoire was sequenced with immunoSEQ multiplex PCR; TCRdb's copy has only in-frame clones and lacks some. The table lists over 85,000 clones, 88% of them singletons. The input for sequencing was peripheral blood, taken on day 0 of AZD1222 vaccination. The receptors originated from an adult in good health.

The chain links TRBV7-6 to TRBJ2-1; D unresolved. Per the germline V gene, CDR1 is SGHVS and CDR2 is FNYEAQ. V shed 5 bases and J shed 7 bases, with 18 bases lying between them. CDR3 length equals 15 residues. This CDR3 is CASSLRRIEQNEQFF. The CDR3 nucleotides read TGTGCCAGCAGCCTAAGGCGGATCGAACAGAATGAGCAGTTCTTC.

The chain joins TRBV18 to TRBJ1-1; weak D call: TRBD1 (5 bases). The CDR3 loop spans 16 amino acids. Trimming pared 0 bases from V and 0 bases from J, leaving 11 bases between. CDR1 and CDR2 from the germline V gene are KGHSH and LQKENI. The CDR3 sequence: CASSPPSGSMNTEAFF. The CDR3 nucleotides are TGTGCCAGCTCACCACCCTCAGGGTCCATGAACACTGAAGCTTTCTTT.

This chain uses TRBV30 with TRBJ1-1; D ambiguous. The ends were cut back, 2 bases at V and 4 bases at J, with 11 bases in the middle. The CDR3 is made up of 13 amino acids. The germline V gene encodes CDR1 GTSNPN and CDR2 SVGIG (reference sequence). The CDR3 nucleotides are TGTGCCTGGAGTTTGGAGGTGGCCACTGAAGCTTTCTTT. This gives the protein CAWSLEVATEAFF.

This sequence joins TRBV7-2 and TRBJ1-5; no clear D gene. Germline V gene data show CDR1 as SGHTA and CDR2 as FQGNSA. The CDR3 is 12 amino acids. Between the trimmed V and J ends, which lost 5 bases and 4 bases, there was a span of 6 bases. The DNA for the CDR3 is TGTGCCAGCAGCCCCAGGAATCAGCCCCAGCATTTT. This translates into CASSPRNQPQHF.

The V gene is TRBV7-6, the J gene TRBJ2-2, with a weak D call TRBD1 (6 bases). Germline V gene sequence: CDR1 SGHVS, CDR2 FNYEAQ. This CDR3 is 16 amino acids long. The V end lost 3 bases, the J end lost 1 base, and 12 bases lay between the germline ends. The CDR3 nucleotides are TGTGCCAGCAGCTTGACGATGACAGGGAACACCGGGGAGCTGTTTTTT. Amino acid sequence: CASSLTMTGNTGELFF.

The J gene is TRBJ2-5, the V gene TRBV5-1, with D maybe TRBD2 (6 bases). This CDR3 has 15 residues. The germline V and J ends were trimmed by 5 bases and 5 bases, with 19 bases remaining between them. Germline CDR1 and CDR2: SGHRS and YFSETQ. The CDR3, as DNA: TGCGCCAGCAGAGGTATGACTAGTAGTCCGGAGACCCAGTACTTC. It codes for CASRGMTSSPETQYF.

This chain uses TRBV6-1 with TRBJ1-5; no clear D gene. V lost 1 base and J 0 bases, leaving 7 bases between the germline ends. Germline V lookup: CDR1 MNHNS, CDR2 SASEGT. This CDR3 spans 15 amino acids. The DNA of the CDR3 is TGTGCCAGCAGTGAAGAAGGTAATAGCAATCAGCCCCAGCATTTT. Protein product: CASSEEGNSNQPQHF.

The chain is built from TRBV19 and TRBJ1-1; no definite D call. Germline CDR1 reads LNHDA; CDR2 reads SQIVND (reference sequence). V lost 5 bases, J lost 8 bases, and 15 bases lay in between. The CDR3 covers 13 residues. This chain's CDR3 is CASSSSAVGEAFF. In nucleotides, the CDR3 is TGTGCCAGTAGTTCCTCCGCGGTCGGGGAAGCTTTCTTT.

The rearrangement links TRBV5-4 to TRBJ1-2, with D unresolved. This CDR3 contains 15 residues. Trimming left V 6 bases short and J 1 base short, with 16 bases between. Germline V gene sequence: CDR1 SGHNT, CDR2 YYREEE (reference sequence). The CDR3 reads CASNPSRSFNYGYTF. The CDR3 DNA follows: TGTGCCAGCAACCCGTCGAGGTCTTTTAACTATGGCTACACCTTC.

V gene TRBV7-6 combines with J gene TRBJ2-1; 10 positions match TRBD1. Germline V gene lookup returns CDR1 SGHVS and CDR2 FNYEAQ. V lost 2 bases, J lost 6 bases, and 4 bases stayed unmatched. The CDR3 covers 15 residues. Written as DNA, the CDR3 is TGTGCCAGCAGCTTATGGGGACAGGGGTTCAATGAGCAGTTCTTC. This gives the protein CASSLWGQGFNEQFF.

The rearrangement uses TRBV4-1 and TRBJ2-7, with 9 bases that match TRBD1. In germline, CDR1 is MGHRA, CDR2 YSYEKL. V lost 4 bases and J lost 2; bases outside the gene matches: 6. The length of the CDR3 is 15 residues. The CDR3 bases are TGCGCCAGCAGCCCCGGGACAGGGCAAACCTACGAGCAGTACTTC. Its translation: CASSPGTGQTYEQYF.

The gene calls are TRBV3-1 (or the pseudogene TRBV3-2) and TRBJ1-6; D not resolved. The CDR3 loop spans 15 amino acids. Looked up from germline, CDR1 is LGHDT and CDR2 is YNNKEL (reference sequence). The ends were cut back, 4 bases at V and 10 bases at J, with 17 bases in the middle. Written as DNA, the CDR3 is TGTGCCAGCAGCCCAGCGCAAGGGCCGACCTCACCCCTCCACTTT. Translated, it gives CASSPAQGPTSPLHF.

V gene TRBV7-9 combines with J gene TRBJ1-1; 9 nucleotides match TRBD1. Looked up from germline, CDR1 is SEHNR and CDR2 is FQNEAQ (reference sequence). CDR3 length: 12 residues. V dropped 9 bases and J dropped 5; count of bases not matched to a gene: 4. Written as DNA, the CDR3 is TGTGCCAGTCGACAGGGGGAAACTGAAGCTTTCTTT. Amino acids: CASRQGETEAFF.

The V and J genes are TRBV18 and TRBJ1-1, with D perhaps matching TRBD1 (5 bases). The germline V gene has CDR1 KGHSH and CDR2 LQKENI. The CDR3 runs to 14 residues. V was pared by 2 bases and J by 4 bases, with 11 bases between. CDR3 amino acids: CASSPSSGVTEAFF. The DNA of the CDR3 is TGTGCCAGCTCACCAAGTTCGGGGGTCACTGAAGCTTTCTTT.

DNA of the CDR3: TGTGCCAGCACCCCCGGACCTAGAACCTACGAGCAGTACTTC. Encoded protein: CASTPGPRTYEQYF. V usage is TRBV25-1 and J usage is TRBJ2-7; D ambiguous. This CDR3 contains 14 residues. V lost 7 bases and J 2 bases, leaving 15 bases between the germline ends. CDR1 is MGHDK, CDR2 SYGVNS, per germline.

The chain employs TRBV2 and TRBJ2-7; D ambiguous. In germline, CDR1 is SNHLY, CDR2 FYNNEI. V shed 4 bases and J shed 6 bases, with 13 bases lying between them. The CDR3 contains 13 residues. The CDR3 nucleotides read TGTGCCAGCAGTGGACGGACCTCGGGCGAGCAGTACTTC. It is translated as CASSGRTSGEQYF.

This clone came up a few times. The chain couples TRBV7-6 to TRBJ2-1; 10 positions match TRBD1. The trim removed 1 base at V and 4 bases at J, leaving 7 bases unmatched. CDR3 length: 17 residues. CDR1 is SGHVS, CDR2 FNYEAQ, per germline. CDR3 nucleotide sequence: TGTGCCAGCAGCTTAGAATCCGGGACAGGGGTTTACAATGAGCAGTTCTTC. It codes for CASSLESGTGVYNEQFF. Variable domain in full (rest from reference TRBV7-6 and TRBJ2-1): GAGVSQSPRYKVTKRGQDVALRCDPISGHVSLYWYRQALGQGPEFLTYFNYEAQQDKSGLPNDRFSAERPEGSISTLTIQRTEQRDSAMYRCASSLESGTGVYNEQFFGPGTRLTVL.

The rearrangement links TRBV7-7 to TRBJ2-1; TRBD2 might be the D (6 bases). The germline V and J ends were trimmed by 5 bases and 0 bases, with 11 bases remaining between them. The CDR3 is 15 residues long. Germline values: CDR1 SSHAT, CDR2 FNYEAQ (reference sequence). CDR3 protein: CASSPDYPSYNEQFF. CDR3 bases: TGTGCCAGCAGCCCGGACTATCCCTCCTACAATGAGCAGTTCTTC.